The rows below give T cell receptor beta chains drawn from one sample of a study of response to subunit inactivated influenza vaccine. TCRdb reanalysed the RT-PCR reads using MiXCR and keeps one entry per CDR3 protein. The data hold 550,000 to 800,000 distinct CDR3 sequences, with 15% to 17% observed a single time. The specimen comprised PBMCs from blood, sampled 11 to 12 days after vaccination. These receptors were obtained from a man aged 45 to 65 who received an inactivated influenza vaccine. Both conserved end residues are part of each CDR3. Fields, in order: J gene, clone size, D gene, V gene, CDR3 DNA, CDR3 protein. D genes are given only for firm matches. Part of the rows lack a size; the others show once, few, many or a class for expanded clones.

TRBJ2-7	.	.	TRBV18	TGTGCCAGCTCACCACTAACCACCCCCTCCGAGCAGTACTTC	CASSPLTTPSEQYF
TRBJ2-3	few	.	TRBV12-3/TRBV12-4	TGTGCCAGCACTTGGCAGGCGAGCACAGATACGCAGTATTTT	CASTWQASTDTQYF
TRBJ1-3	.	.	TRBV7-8	TGTGCCAGCAGCTTAGCGGGCAGCGCTGGAAACACCATATATTTT	CASSLAGSAGNTIYF
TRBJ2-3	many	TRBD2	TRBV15	TGTGCCACCAGCAGAGAGACTAGCGGGAGGGAAACGCAGTATTTT	CATSRETSGRETQYF
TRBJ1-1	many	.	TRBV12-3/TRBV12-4	TGTGCCAGCAGTACCCAGGAGTTCACTGAAGCTTTCTTT	CASSTQEFTEAFF
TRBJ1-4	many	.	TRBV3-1	TGTGCCAGCGGCGGGGGTCGTGGGACACTGTTTTTT	CASGGGRGTLFF
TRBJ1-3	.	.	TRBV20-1	TGCAGTGCTAGTCCCTCTAGCTCTGGAAACACCATATATTTT	CSASPSSSGNTIYF
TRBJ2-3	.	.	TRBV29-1	TGCAGCGTTGATAACCCGGGCAGCACAGATACGCAGTATTTT	CSVDNPGSTDTQYF
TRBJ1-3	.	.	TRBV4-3	TGCGCCAGCAGCCAAGATCTGGGGGGGCCCACCATATATTTT	CASSQDLGGPTIYF
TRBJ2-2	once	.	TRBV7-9	TGTGCCAGCAGCTCGGCCCCTAAGGCCGGGGAGCTGTTTTTT	CASSSAPKAGELFF
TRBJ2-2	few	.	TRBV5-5	TGTGCCAGCAGCTCCTTTCGAGACATTGCCGGGGAGCTGTTTTTT	CASSSFRDIAGELFF
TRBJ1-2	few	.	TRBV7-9	TGTGCCAGCAGCTCCGCAGGGCGCAAAACCTCCTATGGCTACACCTTC	CASSSAGRKTSYGYTF
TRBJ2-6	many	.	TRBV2	TGTGCCAGCAGTGAAGATGCTGCTGGGGCCAACGTCCTGACTTTC	CASSEDAAGANVLTF